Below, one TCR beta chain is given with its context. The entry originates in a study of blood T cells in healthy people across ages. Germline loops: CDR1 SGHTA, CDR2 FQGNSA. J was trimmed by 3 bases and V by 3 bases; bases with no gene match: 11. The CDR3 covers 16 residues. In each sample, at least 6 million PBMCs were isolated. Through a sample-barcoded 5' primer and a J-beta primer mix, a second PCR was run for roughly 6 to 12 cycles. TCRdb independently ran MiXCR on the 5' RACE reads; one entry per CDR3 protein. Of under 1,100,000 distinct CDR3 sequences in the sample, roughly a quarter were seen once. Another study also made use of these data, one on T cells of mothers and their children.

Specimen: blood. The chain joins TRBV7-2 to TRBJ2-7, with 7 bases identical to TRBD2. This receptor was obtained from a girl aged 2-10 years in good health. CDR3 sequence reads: CASSLYRGSGGYEQYF. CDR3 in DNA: TGTGCCAGCAGCTTGTATCGCGGGAGTGGAGGCTACGAGCAGTACTTC.